These 30 T cell receptor beta chains originate from one sample sequenced in a study of regulatory T cells in long-lasting Graves disease. Building of the TCR beta libraries involved iRepertoire HTBI primers and Arm-PCR of CDR3 regions. Each CDR3 protein gets one entry after TCRdb re-called the multiplex PCR reads with MiXCR. The top ten clones hold about 10% of a sample with 440,000 or so distinct CDR3 sequences, about a sixth of them seen once. The time point denotes: newly diagnosed GD, antithyroid drugs for less than 3 months. Making the TCR library involved RNA that had been extracted from PBMCs. Another study also made use of these data, one on T cells in Graves' hyperthyroidism and ophthalmopathy.

The source was peripheral blood mononuclear cells (PBMCs), collected at new diagnosis, from a patient treated with antithyroid drugs. The source is a woman in her 30s with Graves disease.

This clonotype was observed a handful of times. This chain uses TRBV18 with TRBJ1-4; 7 nucleotides line up with TRBD1. V shed 3 bases, J shed 7 bases, and the junction held 5 bases outside the gene matches. The V gene's germline CDR1 is KGHSH and CDR2 LQKENI. This CDR3 spans 14 amino acids. The CDR3 DNA follows: TGTGCCAGCTCACCCCGGTCAGGGGGTGAAAAACTGTTTTTT. Its protein product is CASSPRSGGEKLFF.

V is TRBV20-1 and J is TRBJ1-2; 10 bases align to TRBD1. Germline CDR1 DFQATT, CDR2 SNEGSKA (reference sequence). This CDR3 has 16 residues. The ends lost 1 base at V and 4 bases at J; junction bases unmatched: 9. The CDR3: CSARGSGGTGVYGYTF. The CDR3 DNA follows: TGCAGTGCTAGAGGTTCTGGCGGGACAGGGGTCTATGGCTACACCTTC.

This clonotype was found many times. The CDR3 DNA reads TGCAGCGTTGCGGGAAAGTCGGCCAAAAACATTCAGTACTTC. Its translation is CSVAGKSAKNIQYF. The chain links TRBV29-1 to TRBJ2-4; tentatively, D is TRBD2 (5 bases). CDR1 is SQVTM, CDR2 ANQGSEA, per germline. V was clipped by 4 bases and J by 1 base, with 11 bases between them. This CDR3 is 14 amino acids long.

This clonotype appeared many times. The CDR3 DNA reads as TGTGCCAGCACCAAGATGGGTTACGAGCAGTACTTC. Its protein product is CASTKMGYEQYF. The chain uses TRBV6-1 and TRBJ2-7; D not resolved. V gave up 7 bases and J gave up 4 bases, with 11 bases separating them. The germline V gene has CDR1 MNHNS and CDR2 SASEGT. The CDR3 has 12 amino acids.

As regards this clonotype: Just one base apart from a much larger clone, this may be a read error. This rearrangement joins TRBV13 to TRBJ2-3; 9 bases agree with TRBD2. Germline loops: CDR1 PRHDT, CDR2 FYEKMQ (reference sequence). The CDR3 runs to 16 residues. In nucleotides, the CDR3 is TGTGCCAGCAGCTACCCGACTAGCGGTGGCACAAATACGCAGTATTTT. Protein sequence: CASSYPTSGGTNTQYF.

This clonotype was counted only a few times. This chain uses TRBV20-1 with TRBJ1-2; possibly TRBD1 for D (5 bases). Deletions cut 6 bases from V and 3 bases from J, with 11 bases between. The CDR3 spans 12 residues. In germline, CDR1 is DFQATT, CDR2 SNEGSKA (reference sequence). CDR3 DNA: TGCAGTGCGAGGGGACGGGACTATGGCTACACCTTC. This sequence encodes CSARGRDYGYTF.

In its sample, this clonotype was seen many times. The V call is TRBV6-1, the J call TRBJ2-3, with a possible D match to TRBD2 (5 bases). Trimming removed 8 bases from V and 4 bases from J, with 19 bases in between. Germline CDR1 and CDR2: MNHNS and SASEGT. This CDR3 is 15 amino acids long. The CDR3 nucleotides are TGTGCCAGCCAAGGAAGCGTTGGGAGTTCAGATACGCAGTATTTT. It specifies CASQGSVGSSDTQYF.

The sample holds many counts of this clonotype. The V gene is TRBV27, the J gene TRBJ2-7; TRBD1 matches 7 bases. Germline CDR1 and CDR2: MNHEY and SMNVEV (reference sequence). Germline trimming cut 5 bases from V and 2 bases from J; bases unmatched to any gene: 12. The CDR3 sequence is 16 residues long. The CDR3 nucleotides read TGTGCCAGCAGTACACGACAGGGTAAAATACCCTACGAGCAGTACTTC. Protein sequence: CASSTRQGKIPYEQYF.

As to this clonotype: A far larger clone is just one base off, so this is likely a read error. The gene calls are TRBV6-2 or TRBV6-3 and TRBJ2-7, with TRBD2 matching 7 bases. This CDR3 spans 14 amino acids. From germline, CDR1 is MNHEY and CDR2 SVGEGT. Here the CDR3 reads CASSLGPGGYGQYF. CDR3 sequence (DNA): TGTGCCAGCAGTCTCGGACCGGGGGGATACGGGCAGTACTTC.

This clonotype was picked up many times. The chain carries TRBV2 and TRBJ2-7; no clear D gene. V was clipped by 9 bases and J by 7 bases, with 13 bases between them. CDR1 SNHLY and CDR2 FYNNEI come from the germline V gene. The CDR3 is 11 residues long. The CDR3 is CASQVASEQYF. CDR3 nucleotide sequence: TGTGCCAGTCAAGTGGCGTCTGAGCAGTACTTC.

This clonotype was seen at least ten times. V gene TRBV15 combines with J gene TRBJ1-5; D ambiguous. The germline V and J ends were trimmed by 0 bases and 4 bases, with 7 bases remaining between them. The CDR3 totals 14 residues. Germline V CDR1 and CDR2: LNHNV, YYDKDF (reference sequence). CDR3 in amino acids: CATSRDRSNQPQHF. CDR3 nucleotide sequence: TGTGCCACCAGCAGAGATCGATCGAATCAGCCCCAGCATTTT.

This clonotype was counted many times. At one end the junction does not follow the germline gene, possibly because of a read error. The J gene is TRBJ2-3, the V gene TRBV4-1, with 8 bases that match TRBD2. This CDR3 region has 16 residues. Per germline, CDR1 MGHRA and CDR2 YSYEKL. The chain's CDR3 is CASSQGAGGRTDTQYF. The CDR3 nucleotides read TGTGCCAGCAGCCAAGGGGCGGGAGGTAGGACAGATACGCAGTATTTT.

The rearrangement joins TRBV13 to TRBJ2-1; 11 bases align to TRBD2. Germline V gene lookup returns CDR1 PRHDT and CDR2 FYEKMQ (reference sequence). This CDR3 spans 17 amino acids. The ends lost 2 bases at V and 0 bases at J; junction bases unmatched: 3. DNA of the CDR3: TGTGCCAGCAGCTTAAACCTAGCGGGAGGCTCCTACAATGAGCAGTTCTTC. This gives the protein CASSLNLAGGSYNEQFF.

This chain links TRBV4-1 with TRBJ2-7; TRBD1 matches 9 bases. Germline values: CDR1 MGHRA, CDR2 YSYEKL. The length of the CDR3 is 13 residues. The junction had 2 bases not matched to a gene; V was cut back by 3 bases and J by 5 bases. DNA for the CDR3: TGCGCCAGCAGCCAGGGACAGGGCCACGAGCAGTACTTC. It translates to CASSQGQGHEQYF.

This clonotype was seen many times. The chain is built from TRBV3-1 and TRBJ2-3, with D possibly TRBD2 on 6 matching bases. With 1 base removed from V and 0 bases from J, the gap between germline ends came to 14 bases. This CDR3 is built from 17 residues. CDR1 and CDR2 (germline): LGHDT, YNNKEL (reference sequence). The CDR3 region is CASSQARRGWSTDTQYF. The DNA of the CDR3 is TGTGCCAGCAGCCAAGCAAGGAGGGGCTGGAGCACAGATACGCAGTATTTT.

Of note for this clonotype: With a much larger clone just one base away, this may be a read error. This chain connects TRBV28 to TRBJ1-6; the match to TRBD1 covers 9 bases. CDR1 and CDR2 (germline): MDHEN, SYDVKM. CDR3 length equals 13 residues. The CDR3 DNA follows: TGTGCCAGCAGGGGACAGGGTGGCTCACCCCCCCACTTT. This encodes CASRGQGGSPPHF.

The genes are TRBV6-2 or TRBV6-3 and TRBJ2-7; D is ambiguous. In germline, CDR1 is MNHEY, CDR2 SVGEGT. Trimming took 10 bases from V and 0 from J, leaving 13 bases between them. This CDR3 has 13 residues. CDR3 loop: CATERAGSYEQYF. As DNA, the CDR3 is TGTGCCACCGAAAGGGCCGGCTCCTACGAGCAGTACTTC.

In this sample, this clonotype turned up a few times. The chain recombines TRBV12-5 with TRBJ2-1, with 10 bases matching TRBD2. In germline, CDR1 is LGHNT, CDR2 FRNRAP. V dropped 7 bases and J dropped 5; count of bases not matched to a gene: 14. The CDR3 loop spans 17 amino acids. The CDR3 DNA sequence: TGTGCTAGTGCCCCCGAAGGGAGCGGGAGGGGAAACAATGAGCAGTTCTTC. Its translation is CASAPEGSGRGNNEQFF. Full variable domain (rest looked up from reference TRBV12-5 and TRBJ2-1): DARVTQTPRHKVTEMGQEVTMRCQPILGHNTVFWYRQTMMQGLELLAYFRNRAPLDDSGMPKDRFSAEMPDATLATLKIQPSEPRDSAVYFCASAPEGSGRGNNEQFFGPGTRLTVL.

This clonotype has a handful of counts. The V call is TRBV19, the J call TRBJ2-3; 9 bases are a match to TRBD2. The CDR3 runs to 17 residues. The junction had 11 bases not matched to a gene; V was cut back by 3 bases and J by 4 bases. The germline CDR1 and CDR2 sequences are LNHDA and SQIVND (reference sequence). Here the CDR3 DNA reads TGTGCCAGTAGTATTGTCGCCCTAGCGGGACACCCAGATACGCAGTATTTT. It specifies CASSIVALAGHPDTQYF.

On this clonotype itself: One end of the junction does not line up with germline, which may come from a read error. This rearrangement joins TRBV5-1 to TRBJ2-3, with a weak D call TRBD2 (5 bases). This CDR3 is 13 amino acids long. Germline lookup yields CDR1 SGHRS and CDR2 YFSETQ. The CDR3 reads CASSPPIADTQYF. The CDR3 nucleotides read TGTGCCAGCAGCCCCCCCATAGCGGATACGCAGTATTTT.

This clonotype was detected ten times or more. The chain links TRBV20-1 to TRBJ1-5; weak D call: TRBD1 (5 bases). CDR3 length equals 13 residues. Trimming took off 5 bases at V and 0 bases at J, with 8 bases between the two ends. Germline CDR1 is DFQATT and CDR2 is SNEGSKA (reference sequence). The CDR3 loop is CSALGASNQPQHF. The CDR3 nucleotides are TGCAGTGCTCTTGGGGCTAGCAATCAGCCCCAGCATTTT.

This clonotype showed up many times. The rearrangement links TRBV6-1 to TRBJ1-5; a weak D match, TRBD1 (5 bases). This CDR3 contains 14 residues. With 6 bases removed from V and 7 bases from J, the gap between germline ends came to 16 bases. CDR1 is MNHNS and CDR2 is SASEGT in the germline V gene. This CDR3 reads CASRYNRFTQPQHF. The CDR3 nucleotides read TGTGCCAGCAGATATAACAGGTTCACGCAGCCCCAGCATTTT.

Regarding this clonotype: A much more abundant neighbour one base away suggests this may be a read error. The conserved final phenylalanine or tryptophan is absent from the CDR3, which likely points to a read error. This rearrangement joins TRBV7-9 to TRBJ2-4, with TRBD1 as a possible D gene (5 bases). The CDR3 is 14 amino acids. The V and J ends lost 4 bases and 6 bases respectively, with 13 bases between them. Germline CDR1 SEHNR, CDR2 FQNEAQ (reference sequence). CDR3 DNA: TGTGCCAGCAGCTACTCGACAGACGCAAACATTCAGTACCTC. This sequence encodes CASSYSTDANIQYL.

This clonotype was detected a few times. The J gene is TRBJ1-5, the V gene TRBV28; no clear D. This CDR3 comprises 14 residues. The V gene's germline CDR1 is MDHEN and CDR2 SYDVKM. V was clipped by 3 bases and J by 9 bases, with 15 bases between them. This CDR3 reads CASSLYRNRAPQHF. The CDR3 coding sequence is TGTGCCAGCAGTTTGTACAGAAACCGTGCGCCCCAGCATTTT. The full variable domain, completed using reference TRBV28 and TRBJ1-5, is DVKVTQSSRYLVKRTGEKVFLECVQDMDHENMFWYRQDPGLGLRLIYFSYDVKMKEKGDIPEGYSVSREKKERFSLILESASTNQTSMYLCASSLYRNRAPQHFGDGTRLSIL.

This clonotype was counted between two and nine times. The chain links TRBV18 to TRBJ1-3; D remains ambiguous. The CDR3 extends over 16 amino acids. The V gene lost 0 bases and the J gene lost 2 bases, with 11 bases spanning the gap. From germline, CDR1 is KGHSH and CDR2 LQKENI. The CDR3 region is CASSPPRVEAGNTIYF. The DNA for the CDR3 is TGTGCCAGCTCACCACCGAGGGTAGAGGCTGGAAACACCATATATTTT.

Many counts were recorded for this clonotype. This chain connects TRBV20-1 to TRBJ2-2; TRBD2 matches at 8 bases. The germline V gene encodes CDR1 DFQATT and CDR2 SNEGSKA (reference sequence). The CDR3 has 15 residues. With V trimmed by 3 bases and J by 4 bases, 7 bases remained unmatched. The CDR3 DNA reads TGCAGTGCTAGGGGAGCGGGAGACGGCACCGGGGAGCTGTTTTTT. It translates to CSARGAGDGTGELFF.

With respect to this clonotype: Relative to the germline gene, one junction end is altered; a read error may explain this. This chain connects TRBV5-6 to TRBJ2-7; 8 bases are shared with TRBD2. Germline V gene sequence: CDR1 SGHDT, CDR2 YYEEEE. The CDR3 is 15 residues long. DNA for the CDR3: TGTGCCAGCAGCATGAGCGGGAGCTGGTCCTACGAGCAGCACTTC. Translating it yields CASSMSGSWSYEQHF.

This clonotype appeared many times. The chain is built from TRBV12-3 or TRBV12-4 and TRBJ1-1; no clear D gene. The CDR3 consists of 12 residues. V shed 2 bases and J shed 1 base, with 2 bases lying between them. The CDR3: CASSLTNTEAFF. CDR3 DNA sequence: TGTGCCAGCAGTTTAACGAACACTGAAGCTTTCTTT.

This clonotype was seen at least ten times. The V gene is TRBV18, the J gene TRBJ1-1; D unclear. Germline V gene lookup returns CDR1 KGHSH and CDR2 LQKENI. Trimming removed 3 bases at V and 4 bases at J, with 12 bases between. CDR3 length equals 14 residues. In DNA, the CDR3 is TGTGCCAGCTCACCCCGGGTGGGAGGCACTGAAGCTTTCTTT. The encoded protein is CASSPRVGGTEAFF.

The chain combines TRBV7-9 with TRBJ2-3; 9 nucleotides match TRBD2. The junction had 3 bases not matched to a gene; V was cut back by 3 bases and J by 2 bases. The CDR3 runs 15 residues. Germline V gene sequence: CDR1 SEHNR, CDR2 FQNEAQ (reference sequence). The CDR3 DNA is TGTGCCAGCAGCTTTGCGGGAGGGATCACAGATACGCAGTATTTT. As protein: CASSFAGGITDTQYF.